This paragraph covers one T cell receptor beta chain sequence. This clonotype was detected many times. What antigen it recognizes has not been identified. It has no much larger one-base neighbor in the sample; base qualities were not kept. Sequenced on an Illumina NovaSeq 6000. TCRalpha and TCRbeta cDNA libraries were constructed by 5'RACE with constant-segment primers, with sample barcodes and unique molecular identifiers being introduced. RNA was extracted from every sample with Trizol reagent. Libraries were amplified in two PCR steps, with a second sample barcode and Illumina TruSeq adapters added in the second step. The libraries were sequenced on an Illumina NovaSeq using 2 x 150 bp paired-end reads. In the source study's methods: With migec v1.2.7, reads were demultiplexed and then collapsed into UMI-guided consensus sequences. Using mixcr v2.1.11, the UMI consensuses were aligned to TRA and TRB V and J templates and assembled into clonotypes. A clonotype was counted as expanded or contracted only when both edgeR and NoisET called the clonotype significant, with the noise models trained on biological replicates. For edgeR calls, the thresholds were a false discovery rate-adjusted p below 0.01 and a log2 fold-change of 1. As an exploratory analysis of dynamics, max-normalized trajectories of the 1000 most abundant clonotypes were examined by PCA with hierarchical clustering. Each responding clone was given a CD4 or CD8 phenotype based on the CD4+ and CD8+ repertoires, which had been sequenced separately. Starting from the raw public reads, TCRdb applied fastp trimming at Q25, assembled clones with MiXCR and retained in-frame beta chains. One record per CDR3 amino acid sequence lists the most common genes and DNA. The V and J calls come from TCRdb's annotation, not from the publication. This sample holds around 310,000 distinct CDR3 sequences; 15% to 20% were observed only once. The top ten clonotypes cover under 25% of the sample.

This entry is derived from a study of T-cell memory formation after mild COVID-19 (dated by TCRdb to about 2021). Some background on the complete study: Most TCR sequence clusters were specific to one of the two donors. Longitudinal TCRalpha and TCRbeta repertoire sequencing tracked T-cell clones expanding and contracting after mild COVID-19 in a couple of donors. The cohort comprised two young, previously healthy adult volunteers, one female and one male. Findings and caveats that apply to the study as a whole: Only a couple of mild cases were covered by the study, and larger cohorts that include severe cases with pre-infection samples were considered necessary. Contracting CD4+ clones were found mainly in CM and EM memory subsets, while CD8+ clones were enriched in EMRA. From day 15 to 85, contracting clones showed balanced CD4/CD8 phenotypes, whereas a second wave of clones that expanded from day 15 to 37 leaned towards CD4+. The second-wave clones that peaked on day 37 were not confirmed to be SARS-CoV-2 specific. Some responding clones were detected in pre-infection memory, which suggested that pre-existing cross-reactive memory T cells had joined the SARS-CoV-2 response.

Relative to germline, V is missing 2 bases and J is missing 6 bases, with 10 bases of the junction outside any gene match. According to the germline V gene (reference sequence), CDR1 reads DFQATT and CDR2 reads SNEGSKA. The CDR3 covers 15 residues, taking in both the cysteine and the phenylalanine. CDR3 DNA only is kept here, 45 bases in frame from base 1. PBMCs were isolated by Ficoll-Paque density gradient centrifugation. The sequencing sample was made of PBMCs or a T cell subset sorted from them (not recorded which). The chain uses TRBV20-1 and TRBJ2-3, with 8 bases in between that match TRBD1. The source of this sequence is a man aged 18 to 30 who had mild COVID-19 (a few samples of this study predate the infection). The sample titles of this study are shuffled in the database, so cell type and time point are left out; the donor was told from shared clones. The CDR3 region: CSARLPGGVGDTQYF. Here is the DNA: TGCAGTGCTAGACTGCCAGGGGGCGTAGGGGATACGCAGTATTTT.